This T cell receptor beta chain is drawn from a study of blood T cell repertoires in COVID-19. The wider study: Sample material is recorded as cDNA or gDNA derived from T cells, B-cell-depleted T cells, or PBMCs.

The V gene's germline CDR1 is SGHRS and CDR2 YFSETQ. This CDR3 spans 14 amino acids. V gave up 1 base and J gave up 3 bases, with 8 bases separating them. Repertoires were generated with immunoSEQ multiplex PCR, while TCRdb's copy carries only in-frame clones and drops some. The table has over 45,000 clones, about 91% seen once. The V call is TRBV5-1, the J call TRBJ2-1; D remains ambiguous. This receptor was identified in a woman aged 60-70 years with active COVID-19. The sample comprised peripheral blood. Here the CDR3 reads CASSLSSSYNEQFF. The CDR3 nucleotides are TGCGCCAGCAGCTTGAGTTCGAGCTACAATGAGCAGTTCTTC.